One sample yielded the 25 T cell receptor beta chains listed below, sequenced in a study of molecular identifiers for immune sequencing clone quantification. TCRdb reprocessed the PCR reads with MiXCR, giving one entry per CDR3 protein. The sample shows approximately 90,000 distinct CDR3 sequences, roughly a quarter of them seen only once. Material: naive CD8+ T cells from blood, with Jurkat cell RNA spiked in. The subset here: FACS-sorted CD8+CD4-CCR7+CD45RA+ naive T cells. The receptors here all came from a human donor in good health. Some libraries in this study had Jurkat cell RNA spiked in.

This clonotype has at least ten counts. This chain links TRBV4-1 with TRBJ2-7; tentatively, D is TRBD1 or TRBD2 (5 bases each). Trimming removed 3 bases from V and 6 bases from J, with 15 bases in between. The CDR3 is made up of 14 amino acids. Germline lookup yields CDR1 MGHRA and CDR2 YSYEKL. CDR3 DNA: TGCGCCAGCAGCCAGGGGGTGGCCAATACCGAGCAGTACTTC. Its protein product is CASSQGVANTEQYF.

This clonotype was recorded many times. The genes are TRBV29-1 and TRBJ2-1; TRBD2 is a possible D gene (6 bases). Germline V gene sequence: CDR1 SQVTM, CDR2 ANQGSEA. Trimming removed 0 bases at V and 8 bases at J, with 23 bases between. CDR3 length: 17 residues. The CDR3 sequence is CSVEEGERAGPPDEQFF. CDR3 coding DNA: TGCAGCGTTGAAGAAGGGGAAAGGGCGGGACCCCCCGATGAGCAGTTCTTC.

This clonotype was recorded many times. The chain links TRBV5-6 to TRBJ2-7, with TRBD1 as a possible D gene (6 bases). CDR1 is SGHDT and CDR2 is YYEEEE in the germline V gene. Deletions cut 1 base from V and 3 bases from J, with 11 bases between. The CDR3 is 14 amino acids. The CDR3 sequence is CASSLRQALYEQYF. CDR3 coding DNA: TGTGCCAGCAGCTTGAGACAGGCCCTCTACGAGCAGTACTTC.

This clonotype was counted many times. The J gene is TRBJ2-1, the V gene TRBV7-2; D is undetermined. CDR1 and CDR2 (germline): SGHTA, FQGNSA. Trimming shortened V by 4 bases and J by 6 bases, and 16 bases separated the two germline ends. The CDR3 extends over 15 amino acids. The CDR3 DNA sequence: TGTGCCAGCAGCTCGACCATGATGGATGGCAATGAGCAGTTCTTC. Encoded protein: CASSSTMMDGNEQFF.

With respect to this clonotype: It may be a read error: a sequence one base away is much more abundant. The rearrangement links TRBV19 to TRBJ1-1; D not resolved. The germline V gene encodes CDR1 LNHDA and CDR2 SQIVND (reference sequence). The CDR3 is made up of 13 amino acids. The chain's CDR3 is CASCMTPGTEAFF. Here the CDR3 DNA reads TGTGCCAGTTGTATGACACCCGGCACTGAAGCTTTCTTT.

CDR3 in DNA: TGTGCCAGCAGCCCGTGGACGGACAATGAGCAGTACTTC. It encodes CASSPWTDNEQYF. This chain links TRBV7-9 with TRBJ2-1, with D possibly being TRBD1 (5 bases). The better agreement between TRBJ2-7 and the DNA end casts doubt on the J call. CDR3 length equals 13 residues. The V gene's germline CDR1 is SEHNR and CDR2 FQNEAQ (reference sequence).

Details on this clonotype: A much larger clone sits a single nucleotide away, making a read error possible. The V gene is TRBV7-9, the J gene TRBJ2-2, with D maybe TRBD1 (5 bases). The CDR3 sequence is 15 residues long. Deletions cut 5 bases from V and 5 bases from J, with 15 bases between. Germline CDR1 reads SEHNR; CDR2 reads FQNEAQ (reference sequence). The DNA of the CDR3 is TGTGCCAGCAGCGCCAGGGATGTCTTAACCGGGGAGCTGTTTTTT. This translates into CASSARDVLTGELFF.

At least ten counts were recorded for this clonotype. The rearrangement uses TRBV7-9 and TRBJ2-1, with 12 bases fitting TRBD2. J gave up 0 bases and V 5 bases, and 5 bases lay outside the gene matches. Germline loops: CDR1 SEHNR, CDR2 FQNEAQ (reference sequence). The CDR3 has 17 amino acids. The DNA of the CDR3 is TGTGCCAGCAGCAGGACTAGCGGGACGACCTCCTACAATGAGCAGTTCTTC. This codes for CASSRTSGTTSYNEQFF.

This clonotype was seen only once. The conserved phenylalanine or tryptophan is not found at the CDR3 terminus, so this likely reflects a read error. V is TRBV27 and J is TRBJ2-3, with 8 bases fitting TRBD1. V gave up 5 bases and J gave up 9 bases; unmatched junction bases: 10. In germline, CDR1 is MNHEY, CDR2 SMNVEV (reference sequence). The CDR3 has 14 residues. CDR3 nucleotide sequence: TGTGCCAGCAGTCCTACCCAGGGGGCGGGCACGCAGTATTTA. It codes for CASSPTQGAGTQYL.

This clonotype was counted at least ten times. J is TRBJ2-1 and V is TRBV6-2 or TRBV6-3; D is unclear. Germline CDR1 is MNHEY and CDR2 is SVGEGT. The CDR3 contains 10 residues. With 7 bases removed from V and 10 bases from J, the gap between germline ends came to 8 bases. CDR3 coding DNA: TGTGCCAGCAACGGTCCAGAGCAGTTCTTC. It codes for CASNGPEQFF.

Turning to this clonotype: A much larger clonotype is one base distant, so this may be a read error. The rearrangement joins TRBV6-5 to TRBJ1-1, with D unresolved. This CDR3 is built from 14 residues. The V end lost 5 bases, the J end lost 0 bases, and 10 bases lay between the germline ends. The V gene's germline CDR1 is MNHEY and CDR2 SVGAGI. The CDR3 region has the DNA TGTGCCAGCAGTCCGGGCAGAGTGAACACTGAAGCTTTCTTT. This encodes CASSPGRVNTEAFF.

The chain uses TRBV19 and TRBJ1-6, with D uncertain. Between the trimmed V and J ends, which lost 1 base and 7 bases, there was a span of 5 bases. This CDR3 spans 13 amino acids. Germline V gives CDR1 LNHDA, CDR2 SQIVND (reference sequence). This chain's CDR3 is CASSIAGNSPLHF. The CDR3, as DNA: TGTGCCAGTAGTATAGCCGGGAATTCACCCCTCCACTTT.

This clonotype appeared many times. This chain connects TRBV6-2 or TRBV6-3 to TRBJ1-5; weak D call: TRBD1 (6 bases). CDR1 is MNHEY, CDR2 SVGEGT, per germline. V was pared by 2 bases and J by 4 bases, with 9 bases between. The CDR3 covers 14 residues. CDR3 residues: CASSYGRGNQPQHF. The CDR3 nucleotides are TGTGCCAGCAGTTACGGCAGGGGAAATCAGCCCCAGCATTTT.

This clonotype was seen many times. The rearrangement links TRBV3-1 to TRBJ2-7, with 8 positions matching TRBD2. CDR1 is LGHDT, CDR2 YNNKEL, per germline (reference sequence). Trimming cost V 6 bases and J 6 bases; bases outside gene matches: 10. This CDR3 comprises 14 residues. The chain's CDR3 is CASSYPGLGPEQYF. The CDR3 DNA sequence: TGTGCCAGCAGTTATCCGGGACTAGGGCCCGAGCAGTACTTC.

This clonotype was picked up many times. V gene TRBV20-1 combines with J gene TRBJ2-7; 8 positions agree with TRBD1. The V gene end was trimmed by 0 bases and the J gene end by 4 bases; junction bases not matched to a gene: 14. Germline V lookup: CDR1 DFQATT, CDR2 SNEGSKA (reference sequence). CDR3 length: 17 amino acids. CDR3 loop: CSARDPSSTGVVYEQYF. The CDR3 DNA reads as TGCAGTGCTAGAGACCCCTCATCGACAGGGGTCGTGTACGAGCAGTACTTC.

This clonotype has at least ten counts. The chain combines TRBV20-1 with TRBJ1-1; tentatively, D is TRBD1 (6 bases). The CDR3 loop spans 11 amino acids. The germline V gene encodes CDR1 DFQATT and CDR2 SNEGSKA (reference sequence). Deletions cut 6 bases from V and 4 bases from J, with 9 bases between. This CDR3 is CSARGGTEAFF. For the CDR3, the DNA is TGCAGTGCCCGAGGGGGCACTGAAGCTTTCTTT.

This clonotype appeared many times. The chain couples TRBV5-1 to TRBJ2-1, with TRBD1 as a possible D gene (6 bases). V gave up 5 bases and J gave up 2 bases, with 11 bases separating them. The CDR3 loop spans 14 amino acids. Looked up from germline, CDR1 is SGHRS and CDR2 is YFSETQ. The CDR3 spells CASSETGPYNEQFF. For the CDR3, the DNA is TGCGCCAGCAGTGAGACAGGCCCCTACAATGAGCAGTTCTTC. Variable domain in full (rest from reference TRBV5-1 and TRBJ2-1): KAGVTQTPRYLIKTRGQQVTLSCSPISGHRSVSWYQQTPGQGLQFLFEYFSETQRNKGNFPGRFSGRQFSNSRSEMNVSTLELGDSALYLCASSETGPYNEQFFGPGTRLTVL.

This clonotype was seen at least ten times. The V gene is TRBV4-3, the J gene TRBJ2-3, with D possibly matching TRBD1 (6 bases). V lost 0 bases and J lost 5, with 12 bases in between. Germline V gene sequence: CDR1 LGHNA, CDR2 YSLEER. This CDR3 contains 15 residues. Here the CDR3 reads CASSQDRQGLDTQYF. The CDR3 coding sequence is TGCGCCAGCAGCCAAGATCGTCAGGGGCTAGATACGCAGTATTTT.

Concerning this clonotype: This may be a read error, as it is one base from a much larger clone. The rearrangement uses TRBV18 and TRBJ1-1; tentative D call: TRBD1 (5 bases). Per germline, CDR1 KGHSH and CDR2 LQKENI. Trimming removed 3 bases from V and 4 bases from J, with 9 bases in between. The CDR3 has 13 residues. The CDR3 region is CASSPCRGTEAFF. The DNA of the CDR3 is TGTGCCAGCTCACCTTGTAGGGGCACTGAAGCTTTCTTT.

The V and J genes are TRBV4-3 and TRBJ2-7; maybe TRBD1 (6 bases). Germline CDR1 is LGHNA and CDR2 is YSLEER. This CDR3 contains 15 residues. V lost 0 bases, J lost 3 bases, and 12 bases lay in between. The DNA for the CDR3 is TGCGCCAGCAGCCAAGACGAGGGACACGGCTACGAGCAGTACTTC. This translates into CASSQDEGHGYEQYF.

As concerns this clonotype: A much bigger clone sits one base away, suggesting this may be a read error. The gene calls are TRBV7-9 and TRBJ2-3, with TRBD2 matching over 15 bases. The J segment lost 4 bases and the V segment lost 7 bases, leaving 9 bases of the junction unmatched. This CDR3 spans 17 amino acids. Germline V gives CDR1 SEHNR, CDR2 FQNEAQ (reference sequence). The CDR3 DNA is TGTGCCAGCATCGGACTAGCGGGGGGGTCTAGCGCAGATACGCAGTATTTT. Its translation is CASIGLAGGSSADTQYF.

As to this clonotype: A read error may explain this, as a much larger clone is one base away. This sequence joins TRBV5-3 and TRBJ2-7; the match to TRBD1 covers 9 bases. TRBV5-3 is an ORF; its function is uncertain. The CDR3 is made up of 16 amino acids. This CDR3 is CASSLVEGQGNYDQYF. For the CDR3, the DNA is TGTGCCAGCAGCTTGGTTGAGGGACAGGGCAACTACGATCAGTACTTC.

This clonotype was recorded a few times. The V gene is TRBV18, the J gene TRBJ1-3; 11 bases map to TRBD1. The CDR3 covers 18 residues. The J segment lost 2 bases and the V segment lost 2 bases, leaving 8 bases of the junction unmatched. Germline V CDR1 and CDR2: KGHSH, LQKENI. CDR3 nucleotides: TGTGCCAGCTCACCAGCCCTCCGGGACAGGGGGACTGGAAACACCATATATTTT. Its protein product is CASSPALRDRGTGNTIYF.

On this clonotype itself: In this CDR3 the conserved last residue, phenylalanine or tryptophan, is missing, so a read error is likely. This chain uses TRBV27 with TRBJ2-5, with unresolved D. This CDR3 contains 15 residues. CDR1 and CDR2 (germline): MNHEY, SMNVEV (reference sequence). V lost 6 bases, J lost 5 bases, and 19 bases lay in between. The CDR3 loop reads CASSPIPSRQETQYS. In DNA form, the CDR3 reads TGTGCCAGCAGCCCCATACCGAGCCGCCAGGAGACCCAGTACTCC.

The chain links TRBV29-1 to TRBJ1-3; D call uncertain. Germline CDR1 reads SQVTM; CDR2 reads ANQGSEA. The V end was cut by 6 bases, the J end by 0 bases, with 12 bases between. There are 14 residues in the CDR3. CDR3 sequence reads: CSVLDPFSGNTIYF. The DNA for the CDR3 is TGCAGCGTCCTGGATCCCTTCTCTGGAAACACCATATATTTT.